The present entry profiles one T cell receptor beta chain with its context. Its binding antigen is unknown. No base quality values were provided; no much bigger clone lies one nucleotide off. The CDR3 starts with the cysteine, ends with the phenylalanine, and has 13 residues. Only the CDR3 DNA is retained, 39 bases long and in frame from the first base. V drops 1 base and J drops 6 bases, leaving 13 bases in between. As encoded in the germline V gene (reference sequence), CDR1 is DFQATT while CDR2 is SNEGSKA. Libraries were constructed by 5' RACE. Instrument used: Illumina HiSeq 2500. The second PCR ran for about 6 to 12 cycles and used a J-beta primer mix along with a sample-barcoded 5' primer. A unique molecular identifier was introduced onto each TCR beta cDNA molecule by a template-switch 5' adaptor carrying 12 random nucleotides. Each sample yielded at least 2.5 million CDR3-containing paired-end reads. First-strand cDNA was synthesized from all RNA with the Mint cDNA synthesis kit, primed by a TRBC-specific oligonucleotide. Following uracil-DNA glycosylase treatment, a first 18-cycle PCR with universal primers M1SS and BC2_uni_R was performed on all cDNA. The authors' analysis ran thus. Each sample was normalized by randomly selecting 1 million high-quality reads, each carrying a distinct molecular identifier. Instead of being binned into consensus sequences, reads with shared molecular identifiers were discarded. MiTCR, run with a Q25 quality threshold and the strictest error-elimination algorithm, handled CDR3 identification, clonotype clustering and error correction. Lower-bound total TCR beta diversity was estimated with a nonparametric unseen species model using Euler transformation. In-frame beta chains were kept once TCRdb had trimmed the public reads at Q25 with fastp and called clones with MiXCR. Here each entry gathers all rows of one CDR3 protein and keeps the most common genes and DNA. The V and J calls come from TCRdb's annotation, not from the publication. The sample table records 1.5 million to 2 million distinct CDR3 sequences; 28% of these occur just once. The leading ten clones occupy roughly 8% of the sample.

The sample originates from a study of blood T cells in healthy people across ages (dated by TCRdb to 2014 to 2015). Background for the entire study: In model experiments, template switching captured roughly one uniquely barcoded TCR beta cDNA molecule for every two T cells. The study measured age-related changes in TCR beta repertoire diversity using deep sequencing normalized with unique cDNA molecular identifiers. The donors were divided into four age groups: young (average around 16 years), middle-aged (around 41), aged (approximately 62) and long-lived (roughly 86). To avoid experimental bias, donors of different ages were randomly spread across the sequencing lanes. For two donors (one aged 18 to 29 and one aged 80 or older), the study analyzed two additional independent replicas of 1 million unique cDNA reads from the same blood draw.

Study-wide conclusions, independent of this receptor: There was a strong correlation between observed TCR beta diversity and the percentage of naive T cells measured by flow cytometry. Estimates of total diversity based on one million sequenced T cells were considered lower bounds and underestimates. Because the CMV infection status of the donors was unknown, age-related changes in expanded clonotypes may potentially have been confounded. Compared with the aged group, the long-lived group had more naive CD4+ T cells, fewer expanded clones and increased TCR diversity, suggesting age selection. Since profiling was done on bulk unsorted PBMCs, naive and antigen-experienced compartments could not be conclusively compared. As age increased, observed TCR beta diversity per million T cells dropped in a roughly linear way, and a significant reduction was already evident by age roughly 36.

Systemically healthy Caucasian individuals from Russia, 35 to 50 in total and aged roughly 6 to 90 years, were included as donors. Each donor gave ten milliliters of peripheral blood, collected into EDTA-treated Vacutainer tubes. Ficoll-Paque density-gradient centrifugation was used to isolate PBMCs, with at least 6.5 million obtained per sample. Total RNA was extracted from PBMCs with Trizol reagent, with at least 5.5 micrograms obtained per sample. For every donor, an aliquot of PBMCs went through flow cytometry to measure the percentages of naive CD45RAhigh/CD27high T cells. Sequencing was carried out using blood. The clonotype comes from a woman in her twenties or thirties in good health. Rearrangement joined TRBV20-1 to TRBJ2-7, with no reliable assignment of the D segment. The nucleotide sequence reads as follows: TGCAGTGCTAGAGCCCCGGATCCACCCGAGCAGTACTTC. This translates into CSARAPDPPEQYF.